A single sample gave rise to the 18 T cell receptor beta chains below, sequenced in a study of siplizumab effects on memory and regulatory T cells. Method: immunoSEQ multiplex PCR; TCRdb's copy keeps in-frame clones and lacks some. The sample has tens of thousands of clones; approximately 97% are singletons. The sequenced sample was naive CD4+ T cells sorted from blood. These TCRs come from a human donor in good health.

The chain carries TRBV5-1 and TRBJ2-3; the D is unclear. The V end was cut by 2 bases, the J end by 2 bases, with 3 bases between. The CDR3 is made up of 12 amino acids. Germline lookup yields CDR1 SGHRS and CDR2 YFSETQ. The CDR3 sequence: CASSLTTDTQYF. CDR3 nucleotides: TGCGCCAGCAGCTTAACCACAGATACGCAGTATTTT.

This chain connects TRBV14 to TRBJ1-3; no reliable D call. There are 15 residues in the CDR3. CDR1 and CDR2 from the germline V gene are SGHDN and FVKESK. Trimming cost V 0 bases and J 9 bases, with 15 bases left between them. The CDR3 region has the DNA TGTGCCAGCAGCCAAGATAACAGCCGGGTGAGCACCATATATTTT. It specifies CASSQDNSRVSTIYF.

J is TRBJ2-1 and V is TRBV19; 9 bases line up with TRBD1. V lost 7 bases, J lost 7 bases, and 5 bases stayed unmatched. Germline V gives CDR1 LNHDA, CDR2 SQIVND (reference sequence). This CDR3 has 13 residues. For the CDR3, the DNA is TGTGCCAGTACCGGGACAGGGAAAAATGAGCAGTTCTTC. It codes for CASTGTGKNEQFF.

The chain recombines TRBV30 with TRBJ1-1; D uncertain. CDR3 length: 11 residues. Germline assignment: CDR1 GTSNPN and CDR2 SVGIG (reference sequence). V lost 0 bases and J lost 2, with 1 base in between. The CDR3 is CAWSVNTEAFF. The CDR3 nucleotides are TGTGCCTGGAGTGTAAACACTGAAGCTTTCTTT.

V usage is TRBV14 and J usage is TRBJ2-3, with 9 bases matching TRBD2. The CDR3 is 15 residues long. With 4 bases clipped from V and 3 bases from J, the junction kept 5 bases outside the gene matches. The germline CDR1 and CDR2 sequences are SGHDN and FVKESK. The CDR3 is CASSPLAGVTDTQYF. The CDR3 coding sequence is TGTGCCAGCAGCCCTTTAGCGGGAGTTACAGATACGCAGTATTTT.

This sequence joins TRBV7-3 and TRBJ2-1; 11 nucleotides agree with TRBD2. The V gene's germline CDR1 is SGHTA and CDR2 FQGTGA. This CDR3 has 17 residues. Germline trimming cut 5 bases from V and 0 bases from J; bases unmatched to any gene: 6. The CDR3 DNA reads as TGTGCCAGCAGCCGAGGGACTAGCGGAGTCTCCTACAATGAGCAGTTCTTC. Protein sequence: CASSRGTSGVSYNEQFF.

The genes are TRBV5-4 and TRBJ2-1, with D perhaps given as TRBD1 or TRBD2 (5 bases each). CDR1 is SGHNT, CDR2 YYREEE, per germline (reference sequence). This CDR3 contains 15 residues. The V and J ends lost 5 bases and 4 bases respectively, with 16 bases between them. The DNA of the CDR3 is TGTGCCAGCAGTCCCCCGGGACCGATATACAATGAGCAGTTCTTC. Translating gives CASSPPGPIYNEQFF.

The chain joins TRBV6-5 to TRBJ1-1, with D possibly being TRBD1 (5 bases). Germline CDR1 reads MNHEY; CDR2 reads SVGAGI. The CDR3 length is 14 residues. V gave up 1 base and J gave up 7 bases, with 13 bases separating them. CDR3 in DNA: TGTGCCAGCAGTTACTTCACAGGTACATTTGAAGCTTTCTTT. Its protein is CASSYFTGTFEAFF.

The chain is built from TRBV2 and TRBJ2-3; no clear D. Trimming cost V 2 bases and J 2 bases, with 8 bases left between them. CDR3 length: 14 amino acids. Per the germline V gene, CDR1 is SNHLY and CDR2 is FYNNEI. CDR3 loop: CASSEFRYTDTQYF. Written as DNA, the CDR3 is TGTGCCAGCAGTGAATTTAGATACACAGATACGCAGTATTTT.

The chain is built from TRBV6-5 and TRBJ2-7, with unresolved D. Between the trimmed V and J ends, which lost 0 bases and 2 bases, there was a span of 11 bases. Germline V CDR1 and CDR2: MNHEY, SVGAGI. The CDR3 runs to 15 residues. This chain's CDR3 is CASSYSESLTYEQYF. The CDR3 bases are TGTGCCAGCAGTTACTCTGAGTCTCTTACCTACGAGCAGTACTTC.

As DNA, the CDR3 is TGCGCCAGCAGCTTGGCTAGCGCTCACACCGGGGAGCTGTTTTTT. Amino acid sequence: CASSLASAHTGELFF. The genes are TRBV5-1 and TRBJ2-2, with D possibly TRBD2 on 6 matching bases. Trimming took 0 bases from V and 3 from J, leaving 9 bases between them. The CDR3 has 15 amino acids. In germline, CDR1 is SGHRS, CDR2 YFSETQ.

This chain joins TRBV5-6 and TRBJ2-2, with 12 positions matching TRBD2. The CDR3 sequence is 16 residues long. Trimming took 0 bases from V and 6 from J; bases not matched to a gene: 3. Germline CDR1 SGHDT, CDR2 YYEEEE. The CDR3 loop reads CASSLGLAGGPGELFF. The DNA for the CDR3 is TGTGCCAGCAGCTTGGGGCTAGCGGGAGGGCCCGGGGAGCTGTTTTTT.

This clone was recorded once. V usage is TRBV19 and J usage is TRBJ1-2; no clear D gene. The CDR3 is 16 residues long. CDR1 LNHDA and CDR2 SQIVND come from the germline V gene (reference sequence). V was clipped by 3 bases and J by 4 bases, with 18 bases between them. The DNA of the CDR3 is TGTGCCAGTAGTATTGTAACACCTGATTCTAGCTATGGCTACACCTTC. Protein sequence: CASSIVTPDSSYGYTF.

V usage is TRBV4-1 and J usage is TRBJ2-3; either TRBD1 or TRBD2 may supply D (5 bases each). V was cut by 4 bases and J by 4 bases, with 18 bases left in between. The CDR3 length is 16 residues. The germline gives CDR1 MGHRA, CDR2 YSYEKL. CDR3 loop: CASSRNPGPSSDTQYF. The DNA of the CDR3 is TGCGCCAGCAGCCGGAACCCGGGGCCAAGCTCAGATACGCAGTATTTT.

This rearrangement joins TRBV25-1 to TRBJ2-2, with 7 bases that match TRBD1. The CDR3 length is 14 residues. The J segment lost 4 bases and the V segment lost 2 bases, leaving 1 base of the junction unmatched. CDR1 and CDR2 from the germline V gene are MGHDK and SYGVNS. The CDR3 sequence is CASSEQGVTGELFF. CDR3 nucleotide sequence: TGTGCCAGCAGTGAACAGGGGGTCACCGGGGAGCTGTTTTTT.

The chain links TRBV7-3 to TRBJ2-3, with D possibly TRBD1 on 6 matching bases. CDR1 SGHTA and CDR2 FQGTGA come from the germline V gene. The CDR3 is 14 residues long. Trimming took off 2 bases at V and 2 bases at J, with 8 bases between the two ends. The CDR3 DNA is TGTGCCAGCAGCTTAGGGGGCCCCACAGATACGCAGTATTTT. Its translation is CASSLGGPTDTQYF.

This chain connects TRBV5-1 to TRBJ2-5; a possible D gene is TRBD2 (5 bases). The CDR3 covers 13 residues. The germline CDR1 and CDR2 sequences are SGHRS and YFSETQ. V shed 0 bases and J shed 8 bases, with 11 bases lying between them. CDR3 sequence reads: CASSLAKGETQYF. In DNA, the CDR3 is TGCGCCAGCAGCTTGGCAAAGGGAGAAACCCAGTACTTC.

In DNA form, the CDR3 reads TGTGTCAGGACAGGGCAGAACTATGGCTACACCTTC. Protein sequence: CVRTGQNYGYTF. This chain connects TRBV19 to TRBJ1-2, with 8 bases fitting TRBD1. Germline CDR1 LNHDA, CDR2 SQIVND (reference sequence). The length of the CDR3 is 12 residues.